This T cell receptor beta chain was retrieved from a study of identical twins. General study points: Models, which agreed with sharing between unrelated individuals, nonetheless underestimated the out-of-frame TCR alpha sharing seen in monozygotic twins. Where beta out-of-frame sequences were concerned, excess twin sharing was weaker.

Germline V gives CDR1 SQVTM, CDR2 ANQGSEA. CDR3 length: 15 amino acids. The ends were cut back, 6 bases at V and 0 bases at J, with 17 bases in the middle. Donors were all healthy Caucasians. A template switching step contributed a universal primer site, while unique molecular identifiers were present in the cDNA. One entry per CDR3 protein, called by TCRdb with MiXCR from the 5' RACE reads. The data show nearly 900,000 distinct CDR3 sequences, 9% to 15% seen once. On this clonotype: Its specificity is unknown.

This sample also appeared in a second study, on yellow fever vaccine responses in identical twins.

This rearrangement joins TRBV29-1 to TRBJ1-2; D might be TRBD1 (5 bases). Sequencing input: PBMCs. The sequence was obtained from a woman aged 18 to 35 in good health. As DNA, the CDR3 is TGCAGCGTCACACCCGGGACGGAGGCTAACTATGGCTACACCTTC. Translation gives CSVTPGTEANYGYTF.